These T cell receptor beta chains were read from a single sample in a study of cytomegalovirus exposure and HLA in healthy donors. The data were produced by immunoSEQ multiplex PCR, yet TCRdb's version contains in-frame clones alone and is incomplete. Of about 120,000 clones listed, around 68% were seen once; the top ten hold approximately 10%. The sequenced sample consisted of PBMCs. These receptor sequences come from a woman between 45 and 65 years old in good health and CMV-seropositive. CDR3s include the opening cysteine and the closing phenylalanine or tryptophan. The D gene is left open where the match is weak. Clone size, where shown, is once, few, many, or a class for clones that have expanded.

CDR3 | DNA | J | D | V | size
CARTGSEAFF | TGTGCCAGGACAGGGTCTGAAGCTTTCTTT | TRBJ1-1 | . | TRBV21-1 | .
CASSLIGSDTQYF | TGTGCCAGCAGTTTAATCGGGTCAGATACGCAGTATTTT | TRBJ2-3 | . | TRBV27 | .
CASSSGTVVSNTGELFF | TGTGCCAGCAGCTCCGGGACAGTAGTATCGAACACCGGGGAGCTGTTTTTT | TRBJ2-2 | TRBD1 | TRBV5-4 | .
CASSSTGQVHLSYEQYF | TGTGCCAGCAGTTCGACAGGACAGGTTCACCTCTCCTACGAGCAGTACTTC | TRBJ2-7 | TRBD1 | TRBV27 | few
CASSLEGLQEQGYTF | TGCGCCAGCAGCTTGGAGGGGCTTCAAGAGCAGGGCTACACCTTC | TRBJ1-2 | . | TRBV5-1 | .
CSVRRQGAGDEQYF | TGCAGCGTGAGGAGACAGGGCGCCGGCGACGAGCAGTACTTC | TRBJ2-7 | TRBD1 | TRBV29-1 | .
CSAEGPQGGYTF | TGCAGCGCCGAGGGCCCCCAGGGGGGCTACACCTTC | TRBJ1-2 | . | TRBV29-1 | .
CASSPMQSREQFF | TGTGCCAGCAGCCCGATGCAATCCAGGGAGCAGTTCTTC | TRBJ2-1 | . | TRBV7-9 | .
CAISEGQGVGSSEAFF | TGTGCCATCAGTGAGGGACAGGGGGTTGGTTCATCTGAAGCTTTCTTT | TRBJ1-1 | TRBD1 | TRBV10-3 | few
CASSRNRTGLSYEQYF | TGTGCCAGCAGCAGGAACCGGACAGGGCTTTCCTACGAGCAGTACTTC | TRBJ2-7 | TRBD1 | TRBV7-6 | few
CASSTGTPRGTEAFF | TGTGCCAGCTCAACCGGGACACCAAGGGGCACTGAAGCTTTCTTT | TRBJ1-1 | . | TRBV18 | few
CATSRDGSAGEQYF | TGTGCCACCAGCAGAGATGGGAGTGCGGGCGAGCAGTACTTC | TRBJ2-7 | . | TRBV15 | .
CSVLGQGAAETQYF | TGCAGCGTCCTAGGACAGGGAGCGGCAGAGACCCAGTACTTC | TRBJ2-5 | TRBD1 | TRBV29-1 | once
CASSSALDRDRGSGANVLTF | TGTGCCAGCAGTTCCGCCTTAGATCGGGACAGGGGCTCTGGGGCCAACGTCCTGACTTTC | TRBJ2-6 | TRBD1 | TRBV2 | .
CASSPWTVYIQGLGYGYTF | TGTGCCAGCAGTCCGTGGACAGTGTATATTCAGGGGCTCGGCTATGGCTACACCTTC | TRBJ1-2 | . | TRBV27 | .
CASSERSGGANEQYF | TGTGCCAGCTCCGAGCGTAGCGGGGGGGCGAACGAGCAGTACTTC | TRBJ2-7 | TRBD2 | TRBV18 | .
CASSATSGGGETQYF | TGTGCCAGCAGCGCGACTAGCGGGGGTGGCGAGACCCAGTACTTC | TRBJ2-5 | TRBD2 | TRBV9 | .
CASRVAGLNTGELFF | TGTGCCAGCAGGGTAGCGGGACTAAACACCGGGGAGCTGTTTTTT | TRBJ2-2 | TRBD2 | TRBV25-1 | .
CASSQGLEQPQHF | TGTGCCAGCAGCCAGGGGTTAGAGCAGCCCCAGCATTTT | TRBJ1-5 | . | TRBV7-6 | .
CASSPQGAAEAFF | TGTGCCAGCAGCCCCCAGGGTGCCGCTGAAGCTTTCTTT | TRBJ1-1 | . | TRBV5-4 | few
CAWSVSVGTQYF | TGTGCCTGGAGTGTTTCGGTCGGGACCCAGTACTTC | TRBJ2-5 | . | TRBV30 | .
CASSPYTEPGNTIYF | TGTGCCAGCTCACCATACACAGAGCCTGGAAACACCATATATTTT | TRBJ1-3 | . | TRBV18 | .
CASSYSRLSGQGTVDTQYF | TGCGCCAGCAGCTACTCCAGATTAAGCGGACAGGGCACGGTGGATACGCAGTATTTT | TRBJ2-3 | TRBD1 | TRBV5-1 | .
CASRDREYLREQYF | TGTGCCAGCAGAGACAGGGAGTATTTGCGCGAGCAGTACTTC | TRBJ2-7 | TRBD1 | TRBV7-8 | .
CASSLSSGLVNNEQFF | TGTGCCAGCAGTTTATCATCAGGGCTGGTTAACAATGAGCAGTTCTTC | TRBJ2-1 | . | TRBV28 | .
CASRPPPRVTGDTEAFF | TGTGCCAGCAGACCTCCGCCCCGAGTGACGGGGGACACTGAAGCTTTCTTT | TRBJ1-1 | . | TRBV28 | few
CASSRAGQVETQYF | TGTGCCAGCAGCAGAGCGGGACAGGTGGAGACCCAGTACTTC | TRBJ2-5 | . | TRBV7-9 | few
CASGLLSGQVGNTIYF | TGTGCTAGTGGTTTGCTGTCGGGACAGGTGGGAAACACCATATATTTT | TRBJ1-3 | TRBD1 | TRBV12-5 | once
CASKVFFGGLPTMETQYF | TGTGCCAGCAAAGTTTTTTTTGGGGGACTACCCACTATGGAGACCCAGTACTTC | TRBJ2-5 | TRBD2 | TRBV7-9 | .
CASSPLQGELFF | TGTGCCAGCTCACCGCTACAGGGGGAACTGTTTTTT | TRBJ1-4 | TRBD1 | TRBV18 | .
CASRIPGQGMETQYF | TGTGCCAGCAGGATCCCGGGACAGGGGATGGAGACCCAGTACTTC | TRBJ2-5 | TRBD1 | TRBV6-1 | .
CASSQGQGARWPQHF | TGTGCCAGCAGCCAGGGACAGGGGGCTCGTTGGCCCCAGCATTTT | TRBJ1-5 | TRBD1 | TRBV7-8 | .
CASSLVAAGFTGELFF | TGTGCCAGCAGCTTAGTAGCTGCCGGGTTCACCGGGGAGCTGTTTTTT | TRBJ2-2 | . | TRBV7-2 | .
CASSLASRTGDYGYTF | TGCGCCAGCAGCTTGGCCTCCCGGACAGGGGACTATGGCTACACCTTC | TRBJ1-2 | TRBD1 | TRBV5-1 | .
CASSLTYRVFGANVLTF | TGTGCCAGCAGCCTAACTTACAGGGTCTTTGGGGCCAACGTCCTGACTTTC | TRBJ2-6 | . | TRBV16 | .
CASSVGQGPDTQYF | TGTGCCAGCAGCGTAGGACAGGGTCCAGATACGCAGTATTTT | TRBJ2-3 | TRBD1 | TRBV9 | .
CAISPPGQGAGNTIYF | TGTGCCATCAGCCCCCCCGGACAGGGAGCTGGAAACACCATATATTTT | TRBJ1-3 | TRBD1 | TRBV10-3 | .
CASHRSQNTEAFF | TGTGCCAGCCACAGGTCCCAGAACACTGAAGCTTTCTTT | TRBJ1-1 | . | TRBV6-1 | .
CASSPGQEANYGYTF | TGTGCCAGCAGTCCGGGACAGGAGGCTAACTATGGCTACACCTTC | TRBJ1-2 | TRBD1 | TRBV28 | .
CASSLSGTVQETQYF | TGTGCCAGCAGCTTGTCCGGGACAGTCCAAGAGACCCAGTACTTC | TRBJ2-5 | TRBD1 | TRBV7-6 | .
CASSHTGTLGGDTQYF | TGTGCCAGCAGTCATACCGGGACATTGGGGGGGGATACGCAGTATTTT | TRBJ2-3 | . | TRBV9 | once
CASSQIAGKQFF | TGTGCCAGCAGCCAGATAGCGGGTAAGCAGTTCTTC | TRBJ2-1 | TRBD2 | TRBV14 | once
CASSWGTVAGANVLTF | TGTGCCAGCAGCTGGGGGACAGTCGCCGGGGCCAACGTCCTGACTTTC | TRBJ2-6 | TRBD1 | TRBV5-8 | .
CASSLLQGGWQETQYF | TGTGCCAGCAGCCTGTTACAGGGGGGATGGCAAGAGACCCAGTACTTC | TRBJ2-5 | TRBD1 | TRBV7-8 | .
CASSGTGTSQPQHF | TGTGCCAGCAGCGGGACAGGGACGTCTCAGCCCCAGCATTTT | TRBJ1-5 | TRBD1 | TRBV2 | .
CASSPLTGELFF | TGTGCCAGCAGTCCCCTCACCGGGGAGCTGTTTTTT | TRBJ2-2 | . | TRBV6-5 | once
CASSPDKDYGYTF | TGTGCCAGCTCACCGGACAAGGACTATGGCTACACCTTC | TRBJ1-2 | . | TRBV18 | .